This T cell receptor beta chain was captured by sequencing in a study of beta chain features in type 1 diabetes. Of the isolated RNA, all was reverse transcribed, and so the sequenced material was expressed TCRB transcripts. TCRdb's table, derived via immunoSEQ multiplex PCR, lists solely in-frame clones and lacks some. Among 640,000 or so clones, more than 13% were seen once, and the ten largest hold 0.035% to 0.04%. Germline V gene data show CDR1 as SGHRS and CDR2 as YFSETQ. CDR3 size: 14 residues. J was trimmed by 3 bases and V by 6 bases; bases with no gene match: 7. The sample holds one count of this clone. Its cognate antigen is unknown. Using CD45RO/CCR7/CD25/CD127/CD95/CD27, CD4+ naive, central memory, regulatory and stem cell-like memory cells were sorted. Study conclusions and caveats: TCRB CDR3s were moderately but significantly shorter in Type 1 diabetes patients in all four CD4+ subsets. Cells with high TCR expression could be over-represented by cDNA sequencing.

The material sequenced was naive CD4+ T cells from blood. This TCR was sampled from a man in his late teens or twenties with type 1 diabetes. This chain connects TRBV5-1 to TRBJ2-3, with 7 positions matching TRBD2. The CDR3 region is CASIGGSGTDTQYF. CDR3 in DNA: TGCGCCAGCATAGGCGGGAGTGGGACAGATACGCAGTATTTT. Combining the CDR3 with reference TRBV5-1 and TRBJ2-3 gives the whole variable domain KAGVTQTPRYLIKTRGQQVTLSCSPISGHRSVSWYQQTPGQGLQFLFEYFSETQRNKGNFPGRFSGRQFSNSRSEMNVSTLELGDSALYLCASIGGSGTDTQYFGPGTRLTVL.